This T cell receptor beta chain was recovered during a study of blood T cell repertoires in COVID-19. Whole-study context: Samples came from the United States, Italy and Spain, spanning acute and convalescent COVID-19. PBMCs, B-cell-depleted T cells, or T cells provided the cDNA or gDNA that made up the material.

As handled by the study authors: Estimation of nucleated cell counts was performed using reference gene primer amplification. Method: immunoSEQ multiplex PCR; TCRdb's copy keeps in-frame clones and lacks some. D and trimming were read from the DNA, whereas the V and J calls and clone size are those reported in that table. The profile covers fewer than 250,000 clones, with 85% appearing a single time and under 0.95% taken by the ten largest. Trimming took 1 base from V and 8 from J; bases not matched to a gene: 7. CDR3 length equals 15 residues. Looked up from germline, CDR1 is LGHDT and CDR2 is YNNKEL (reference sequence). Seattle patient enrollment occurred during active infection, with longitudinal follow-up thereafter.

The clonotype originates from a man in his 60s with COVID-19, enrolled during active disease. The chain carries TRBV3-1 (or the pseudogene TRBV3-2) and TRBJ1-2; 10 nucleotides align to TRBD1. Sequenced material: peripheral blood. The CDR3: CASSQAGTGVGGYTF. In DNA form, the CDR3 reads TGTGCCAGCAGCCAAGCCGGGACAGGGGTAGGCGGCTACACCTTC.